This TCR beta chain was recorded in a study of regulatory T cells in long-lasting Graves disease. Overall study results and limits: Patients with persistent Graves' had lower TCR diversity than newly diagnosed patients.

Stated time point: persistent/refractory GD, antithyroid drugs over 5 years with positive TRAb. The TCR library used RNA extracted from PBMCs. EDTA tubes collected around 10 milliliters of peripheral blood. Trimming stripped 0 bases from V and 0 bases from J, with 14 bases between. Germline V gives CDR1 MNHEY, CDR2 SVGAGI. This CDR3 has 18 residues. This clonotype was seen a few times. As yet, its antigen is unknown. According to the study, TCR beta libraries were built with iRepertoire HTBI primers and CDR3-region Arm-PCR. TCRdb used MiXCR to reprocess the multiplex PCR reads, holding one entry per CDR3 protein. Here the sample spans hundreds of thousands of distinct CDR3 sequences, under 25% being singletons.

The chain has TRBV6-5 and TRBJ1-4, with a tentative D call TRBD1 (5 bases). This TCR derives from a female donor with Graves disease. Sequencing was performed on peripheral blood mononuclear cells (PBMCs), taken when the disease was refractory, from a patient treated with antithyroid drugs. DNA for the CDR3: TGTGCCAGCAGTTACTCGACCCGGGACGGCGCAACTAATGAAAAACTGTTTTTT. Its translation is CASSYSTRDGATNEKLFF.